What follows are 3 T cell receptor beta chains derived from one specimen sequenced in a study of blood T cell repertoires in COVID-19. Repertoires were generated with immunoSEQ multiplex PCR, while TCRdb's copy carries only in-frame clones and drops some. Altogether 180,000 or so clones are present, about 80% being singletons, with the ten largest covering approximately 10%. Sequencing input: PBMCs or T cells enriched from blood (not recorded which). These receptor sequences come from a man over 45 who had recovered from COVID-19.

The V and J genes are TRBV10-3 and TRBJ1-2; TRBD1 agrees at 12 bases. The CDR3 contains 15 residues. V shed 6 bases, J shed 7 bases, and the junction held 9 bases outside the gene matches. Germline loops: CDR1 ENHRY, CDR2 SYGVKD. CDR3 nucleotide sequence: TGTGCCATCAGCCCCGGGACAGGGGGCGCAAGTGGCTACACCTTC. This codes for CAISPGTGGASGYTF.

The rearrangement joins TRBV7-8 to TRBJ1-1; tentatively, D is TRBD1 (5 bases). V lost 6 bases and J lost 4, with 15 bases in between. CDR1 is SGHVS and CDR2 is FQNEAQ in the germline V gene. The CDR3 runs 14 residues. The CDR3 spells CASRHSSGGTEAFF. CDR3 nucleotide sequence: TGTGCCAGCAGGCACAGCTCGGGGGGCACTGAAGCTTTCTTT.

This chain uses TRBV7-6 with TRBJ2-2; 7 bases fit TRBD2. From germline, CDR1 is SGHVS and CDR2 FNYEAQ. The V segment lost 4 bases and the J segment 3 bases; nucleotides outside the gene matches: 5. This CDR3 has 15 amino acids. The DNA for the CDR3 is TGTGCCAGCAGCTACAAGCGGGAATACACCGGGGAGCTGTTTTTT. Its translation is CASSYKREYTGELFF.